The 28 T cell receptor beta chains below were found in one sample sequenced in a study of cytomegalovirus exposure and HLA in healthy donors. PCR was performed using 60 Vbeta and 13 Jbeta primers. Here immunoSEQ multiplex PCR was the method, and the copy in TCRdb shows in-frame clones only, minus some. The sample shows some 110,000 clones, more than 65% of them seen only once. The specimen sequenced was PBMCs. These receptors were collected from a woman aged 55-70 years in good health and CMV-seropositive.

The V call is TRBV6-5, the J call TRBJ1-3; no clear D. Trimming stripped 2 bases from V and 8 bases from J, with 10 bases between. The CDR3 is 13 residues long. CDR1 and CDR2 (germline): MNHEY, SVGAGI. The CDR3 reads CASSYRGGDTIYF. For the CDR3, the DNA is TGTGCCAGCAGTTACCGGGGTGGTGACACCATATATTTT.

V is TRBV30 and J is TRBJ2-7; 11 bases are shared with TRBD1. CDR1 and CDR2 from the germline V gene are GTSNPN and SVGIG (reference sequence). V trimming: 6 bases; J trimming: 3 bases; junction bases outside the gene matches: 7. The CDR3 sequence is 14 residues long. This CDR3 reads CACAKGTGGYEQYF. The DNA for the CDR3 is TGTGCCTGCGCCAAGGGGACAGGGGGCTACGAGCAGTACTTC.

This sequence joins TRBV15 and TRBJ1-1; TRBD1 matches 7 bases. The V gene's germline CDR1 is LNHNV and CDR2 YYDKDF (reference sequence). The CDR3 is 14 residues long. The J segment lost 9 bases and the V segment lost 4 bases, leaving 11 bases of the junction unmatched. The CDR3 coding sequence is TGTGCCACCAGCACCCGGGACAGAGGGACTCAAGCTTTCTTT. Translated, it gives CATSTRDRGTQAFF.

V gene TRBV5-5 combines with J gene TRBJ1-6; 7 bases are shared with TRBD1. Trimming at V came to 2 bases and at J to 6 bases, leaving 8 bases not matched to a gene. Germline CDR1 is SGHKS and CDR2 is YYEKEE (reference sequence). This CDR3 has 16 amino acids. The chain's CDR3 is CASSLLGGAGNSPLHF. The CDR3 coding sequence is TGTGCCAGCAGCTTACTAGGGGGCGCGGGTAATTCACCCCTCCACTTT. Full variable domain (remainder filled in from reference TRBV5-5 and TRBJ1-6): DAGVTQSPTHLIKTRGQQVTLRCSPISGHKSVSWYQQVLGQGPQFIFQYYEKEERGRGNFPDRFSARQFPNYSSELNVNALLLGDSALYLCASSLLGGAGNSPLHFGNGTRLTVT.

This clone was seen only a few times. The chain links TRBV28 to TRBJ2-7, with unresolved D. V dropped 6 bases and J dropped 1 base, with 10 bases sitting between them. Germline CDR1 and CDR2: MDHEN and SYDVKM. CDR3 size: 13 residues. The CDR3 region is CASRPTASYEQYF. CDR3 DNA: TGTGCCAGCAGACCAACAGCTTCCTACGAGCAGTACTTC.

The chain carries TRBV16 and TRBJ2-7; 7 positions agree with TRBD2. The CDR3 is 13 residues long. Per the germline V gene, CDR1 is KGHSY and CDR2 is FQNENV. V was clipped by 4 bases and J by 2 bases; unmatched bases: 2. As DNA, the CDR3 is TGTGCCAGCAGCCCGGGGGGAGCCTACGAGCAGTACTTC. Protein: CASSPGGAYEQYF. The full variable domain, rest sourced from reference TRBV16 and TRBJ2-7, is GEEVAQTPKHLVRGEGQKAKLYCAPIKGHSYVFWYQQVLKNEFKFLISFQNENVFDETGMPKERFSAKCLPNSPCSLEIQATKLEDSAVYFCASSPGGAYEQYFGPGTRLTVT.

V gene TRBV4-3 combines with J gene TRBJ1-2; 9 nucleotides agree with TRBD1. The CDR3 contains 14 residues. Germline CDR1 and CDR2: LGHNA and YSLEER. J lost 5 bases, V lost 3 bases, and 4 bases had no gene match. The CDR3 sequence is CASSQDRGKYGYTF. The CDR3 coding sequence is TGCGCCAGCAGCCAGGACAGGGGAAAATATGGCTACACCTTC.

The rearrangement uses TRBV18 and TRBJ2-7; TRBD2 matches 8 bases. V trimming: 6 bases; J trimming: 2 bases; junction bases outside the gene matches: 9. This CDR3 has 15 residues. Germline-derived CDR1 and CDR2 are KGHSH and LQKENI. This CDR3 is CASSLQGSGTYEQYF. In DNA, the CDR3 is TGTGCCAGCTCCCTCCAAGGTAGCGGGACCTACGAGCAGTACTTC.

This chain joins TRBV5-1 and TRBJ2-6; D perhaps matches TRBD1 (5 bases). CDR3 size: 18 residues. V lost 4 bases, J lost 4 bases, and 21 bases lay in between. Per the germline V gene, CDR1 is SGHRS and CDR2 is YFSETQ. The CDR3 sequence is CASSPRTPWQTGANVLTF. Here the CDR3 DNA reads TGCGCCAGCAGCCCGAGGACACCCTGGCAGACCGGGGCCAACGTCCTGACTTTC.

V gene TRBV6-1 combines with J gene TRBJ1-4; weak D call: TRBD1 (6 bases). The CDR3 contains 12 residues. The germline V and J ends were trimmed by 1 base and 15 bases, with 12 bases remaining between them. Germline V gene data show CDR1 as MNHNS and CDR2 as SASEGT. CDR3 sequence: CASSEGQARLFF. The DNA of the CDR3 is TGTGCCAGCAGTGAAGGACAGGCTAGATTGTTTTTT.

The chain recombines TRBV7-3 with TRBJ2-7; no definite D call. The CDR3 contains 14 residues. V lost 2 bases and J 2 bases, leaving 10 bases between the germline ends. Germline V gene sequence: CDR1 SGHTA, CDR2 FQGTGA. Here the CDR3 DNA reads TGTGCCAGCAGCTTAGTGTCCCGCGCCTACGAGCAGTACTTC. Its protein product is CASSLVSRAYEQYF.

CDR3 region: CASSSGLAGGTDTQYF. The CDR3, as DNA: TGTGCCAGCAGCTCGGGACTAGCGGGAGGCACAGATACGCAGTATTTT. This chain links TRBV7-9 with TRBJ2-3, with 14 bases matching TRBD2. In germline, CDR1 is SEHNR, CDR2 FQNEAQ (reference sequence). V shed 4 bases, J shed 1 base, and the junction held 1 base outside the gene matches. This CDR3 is 16 amino acids long.

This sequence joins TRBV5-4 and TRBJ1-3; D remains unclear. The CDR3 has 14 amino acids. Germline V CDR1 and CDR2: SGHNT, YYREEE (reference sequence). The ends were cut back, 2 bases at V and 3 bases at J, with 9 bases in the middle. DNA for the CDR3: TGTGCCAGCAGCTTAGATGGCAATGGAAACACCATATATTTT. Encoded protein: CASSLDGNGNTIYF.

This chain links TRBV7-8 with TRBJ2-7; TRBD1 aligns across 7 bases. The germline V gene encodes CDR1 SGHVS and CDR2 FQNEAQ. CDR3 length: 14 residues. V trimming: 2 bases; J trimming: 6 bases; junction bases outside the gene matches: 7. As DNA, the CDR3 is TGTGCCAGCAGCTTACGAGGGGGCGAAAGCGAGCAGTACTTC. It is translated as CASSLRGGESEQYF.

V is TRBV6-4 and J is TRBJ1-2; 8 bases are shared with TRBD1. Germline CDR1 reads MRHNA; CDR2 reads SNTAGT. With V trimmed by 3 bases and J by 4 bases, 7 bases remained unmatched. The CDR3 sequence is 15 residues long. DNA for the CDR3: TGTGCCAGCAGTGAAGGACAGGGTCCCACCTATGGCTACACCTTC. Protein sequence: CASSEGQGPTYGYTF.

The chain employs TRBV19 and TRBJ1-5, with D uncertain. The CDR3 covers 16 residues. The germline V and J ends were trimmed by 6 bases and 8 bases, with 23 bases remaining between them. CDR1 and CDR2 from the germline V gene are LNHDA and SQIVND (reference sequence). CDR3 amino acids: CASRGDKSAIGEPQHF. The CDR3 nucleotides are TGTGCCAGTAGGGGCGACAAGTCAGCAATCGGGGAGCCCCAGCATTTT.

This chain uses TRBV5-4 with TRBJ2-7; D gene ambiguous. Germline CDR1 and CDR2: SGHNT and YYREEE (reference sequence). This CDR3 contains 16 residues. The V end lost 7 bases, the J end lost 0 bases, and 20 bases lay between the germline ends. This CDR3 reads CASSNPGAQSSYEQYF. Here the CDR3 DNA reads TGTGCCAGCTCGAACCCCGGAGCGCAGAGCTCCTACGAGCAGTACTTC. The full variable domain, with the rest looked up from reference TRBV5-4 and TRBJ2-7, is ETGVTQSPTHLIKTRGQQVTLRCSSQSGHNTVSWYQQALGQGPQFIFQYYREEENGRGNFPPRFSGLQFPNYSSELNVNALELDDSALYLCASSNPGAQSSYEQYFGPGTRLTVT.

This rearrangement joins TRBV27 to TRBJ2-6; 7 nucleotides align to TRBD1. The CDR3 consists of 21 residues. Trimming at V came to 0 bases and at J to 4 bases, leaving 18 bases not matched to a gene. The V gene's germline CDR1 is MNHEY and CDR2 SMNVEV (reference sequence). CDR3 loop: CASSLSRFETGFPWGANVLTF. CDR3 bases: TGTGCCAGCAGTTTATCGAGGTTCGAGACAGGGTTTCCGTGGGGGGCCAACGTCCTGACTTTC. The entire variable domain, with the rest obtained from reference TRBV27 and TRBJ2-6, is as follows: EAQVTQNPRYLITVTGKKLTVTCSQNMNHEYMSWYRQDPGLGLRQIYYSMNVEVTDKGDVPEGYKVSRKEKRNFPLILESPSPNQTSLYFCASSLSRFETGFPWGANVLTFGAGSRLTVL.

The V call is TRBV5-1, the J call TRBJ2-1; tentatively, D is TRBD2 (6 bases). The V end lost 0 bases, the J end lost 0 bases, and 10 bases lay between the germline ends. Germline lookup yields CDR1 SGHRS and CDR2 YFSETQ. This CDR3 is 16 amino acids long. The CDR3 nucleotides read TGCGCCAGCAGCTTGGGGACTACTATCTCCTACAATGAGCAGTTCTTC. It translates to CASSLGTTISYNEQFF.

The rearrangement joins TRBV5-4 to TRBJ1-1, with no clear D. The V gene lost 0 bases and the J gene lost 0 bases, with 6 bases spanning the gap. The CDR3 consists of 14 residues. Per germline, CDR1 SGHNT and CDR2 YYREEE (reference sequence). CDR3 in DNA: TGTGCCAGCAGCTTGGAACAGCTGAACACTGAAGCTTTCTTT. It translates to CASSLEQLNTEAFF.

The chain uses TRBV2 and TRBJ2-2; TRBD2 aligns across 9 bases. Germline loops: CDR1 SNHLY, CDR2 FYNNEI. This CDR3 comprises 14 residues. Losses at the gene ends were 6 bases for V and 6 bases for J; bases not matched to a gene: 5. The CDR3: CASSGSGSAGELFF. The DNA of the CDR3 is TGTGCCAGCAGCGGTAGCGGGAGTGCCGGGGAGCTGTTTTTT.

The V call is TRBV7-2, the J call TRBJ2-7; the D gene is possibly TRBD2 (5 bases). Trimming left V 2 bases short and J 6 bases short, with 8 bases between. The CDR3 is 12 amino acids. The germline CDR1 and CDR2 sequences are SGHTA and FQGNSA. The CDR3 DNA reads TGTGCCAGCAGCTTATCCCGGGGCGAGCAGTACTTC. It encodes CASSLSRGEQYF.

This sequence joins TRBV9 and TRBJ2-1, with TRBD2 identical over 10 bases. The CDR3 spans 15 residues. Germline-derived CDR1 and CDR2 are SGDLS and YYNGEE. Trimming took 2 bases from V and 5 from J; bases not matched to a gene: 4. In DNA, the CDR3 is TGTGCCAGCAGCGTTAGGACTAGCGGTGACAATGAGCAGTTCTTC. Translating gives CASSVRTSGDNEQFF. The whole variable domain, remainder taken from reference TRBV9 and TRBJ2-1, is DSGVTQTPKHLITATGQRVTLRCSPRSGDLSVYWYQQSLDQGLQFLIQYYNGEERAKGNILERFSAQQFPDLHSELNLSSLELGDSALYFCASSVRTSGDNEQFFGPGTRLTVL.

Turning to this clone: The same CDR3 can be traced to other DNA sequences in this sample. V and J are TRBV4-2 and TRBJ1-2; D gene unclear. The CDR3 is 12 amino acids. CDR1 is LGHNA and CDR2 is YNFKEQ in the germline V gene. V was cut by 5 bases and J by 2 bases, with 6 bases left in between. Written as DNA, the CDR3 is TGTGCCAGCAGCACGGGGAACTATGGCTACACCTTC. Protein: CASSTGNYGYTF.

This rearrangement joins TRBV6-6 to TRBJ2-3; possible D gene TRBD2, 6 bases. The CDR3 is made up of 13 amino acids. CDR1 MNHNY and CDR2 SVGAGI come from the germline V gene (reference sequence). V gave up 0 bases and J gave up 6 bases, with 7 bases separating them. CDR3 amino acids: CASSYSDYDTQYF. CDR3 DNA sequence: TGTGCCAGCAGTTACTCGGACTATGATACGCAGTATTTT.

CDR3 nucleotides: TGTGCCTGGTGGGACACCCAGAACACTGAAGCTTTCTTT. Translated, it gives CAWWDTQNTEAFF. V and J are TRBV30 and TRBJ1-1, with D perhaps TRBD1 (6 bases). Germline V gives CDR1 GTSNPN, CDR2 SVGIG (reference sequence). CDR3 length equals 13 residues. V was shortened by 5 bases and J by 1 base, with 11 bases between the two germline ends.

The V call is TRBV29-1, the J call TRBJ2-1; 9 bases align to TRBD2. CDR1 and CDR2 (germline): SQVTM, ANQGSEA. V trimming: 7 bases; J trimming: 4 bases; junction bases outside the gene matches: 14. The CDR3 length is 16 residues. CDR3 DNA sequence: TGCAGCGCCGGCGGGGGGGGGAGGGGACGGTACAATGAGCAGTTCTTC. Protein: CSAGGGGRGRYNEQFF.

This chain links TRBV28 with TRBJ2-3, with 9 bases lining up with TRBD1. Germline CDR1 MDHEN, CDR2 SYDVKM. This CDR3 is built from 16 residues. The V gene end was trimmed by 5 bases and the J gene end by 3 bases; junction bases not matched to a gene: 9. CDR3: CASSAGTGIGTDTQYF. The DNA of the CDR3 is TGTGCCAGCAGTGCCGGGACAGGGATTGGAACAGATACGCAGTATTTT.